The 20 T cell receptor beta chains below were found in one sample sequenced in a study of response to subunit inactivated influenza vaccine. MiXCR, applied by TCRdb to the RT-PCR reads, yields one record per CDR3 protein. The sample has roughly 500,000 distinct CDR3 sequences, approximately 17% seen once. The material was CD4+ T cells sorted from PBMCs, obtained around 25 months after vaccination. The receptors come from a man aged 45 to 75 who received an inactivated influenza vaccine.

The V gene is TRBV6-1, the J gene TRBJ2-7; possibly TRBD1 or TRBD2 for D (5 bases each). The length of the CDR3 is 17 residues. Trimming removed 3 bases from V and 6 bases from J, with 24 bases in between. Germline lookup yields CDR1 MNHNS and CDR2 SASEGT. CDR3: CASSDRITKDGATEQYF. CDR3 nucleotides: TGTGCCAGCAGTGATAGGATAACTAAGGACGGGGCGACCGAGCAGTACTTC.

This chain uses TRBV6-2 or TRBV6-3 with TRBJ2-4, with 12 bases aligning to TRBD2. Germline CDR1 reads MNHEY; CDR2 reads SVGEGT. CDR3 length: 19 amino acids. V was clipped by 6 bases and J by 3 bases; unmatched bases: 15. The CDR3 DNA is TGTGCCAGCAGCCCGACTAGCGGGAGATCCGAGTTGGGCAAAAACATTCAGTACTTC. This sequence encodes CASSPTSGRSELGKNIQYF.

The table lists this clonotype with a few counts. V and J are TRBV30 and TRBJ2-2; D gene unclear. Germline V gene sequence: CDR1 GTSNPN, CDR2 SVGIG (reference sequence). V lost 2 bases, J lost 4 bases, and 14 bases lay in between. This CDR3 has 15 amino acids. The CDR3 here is CAWSLGQPGTGELFF. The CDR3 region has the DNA TGTGCCTGGAGTCTCGGGCAGCCCGGCACCGGGGAGCTGTTTTTT.

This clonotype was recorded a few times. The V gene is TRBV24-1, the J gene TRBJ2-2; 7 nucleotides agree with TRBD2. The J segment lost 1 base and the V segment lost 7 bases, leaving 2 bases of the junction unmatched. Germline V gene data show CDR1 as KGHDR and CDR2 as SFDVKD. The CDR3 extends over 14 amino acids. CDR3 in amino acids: CATRSGGNTGELFF. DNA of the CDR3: TGTGCCACCAGGTCGGGAGGGAACACCGGGGAGCTGTTTTTT.

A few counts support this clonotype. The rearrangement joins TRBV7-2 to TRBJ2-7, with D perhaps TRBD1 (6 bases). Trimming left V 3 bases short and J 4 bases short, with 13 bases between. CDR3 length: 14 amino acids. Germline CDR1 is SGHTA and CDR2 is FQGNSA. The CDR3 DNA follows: TGTGCCAGCAGCTTCTTGGCAGGGACATACGAGCAGTACTTC. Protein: CASSFLAGTYEQYF. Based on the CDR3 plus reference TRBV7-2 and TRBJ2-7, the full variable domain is GAGVSQSPSNKVTEKGKDVELRCDPISGHTALYWYRQSLGQGLEFLIYFQGNSAPDKSGLPSDRFSAERTGGSVSTLTIQRTQQEDSAVYLCASSFLAGTYEQYFGPGTRLTVT.

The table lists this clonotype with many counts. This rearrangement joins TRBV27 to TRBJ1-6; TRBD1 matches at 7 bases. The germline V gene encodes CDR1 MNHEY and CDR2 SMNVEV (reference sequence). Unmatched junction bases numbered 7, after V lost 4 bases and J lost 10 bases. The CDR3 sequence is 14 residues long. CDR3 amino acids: CASSSGQVFSPLHF. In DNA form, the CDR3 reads TGTGCCAGCAGTTCCGGACAGGTTTTCTCACCCCTCCACTTT.

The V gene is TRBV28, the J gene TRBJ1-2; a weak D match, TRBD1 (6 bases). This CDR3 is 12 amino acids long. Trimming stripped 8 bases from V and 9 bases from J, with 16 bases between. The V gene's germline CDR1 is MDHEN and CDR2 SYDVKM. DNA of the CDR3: TGTGCCAGCGTCGTTGGGGGCGGTCGCTACACCTTC. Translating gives CASVVGGGRYTF.

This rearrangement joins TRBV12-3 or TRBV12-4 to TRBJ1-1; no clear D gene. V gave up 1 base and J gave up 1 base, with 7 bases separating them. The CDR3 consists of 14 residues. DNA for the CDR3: TGTGCCAGCAGTTTAGTTTCTGGGAACACTGAAGCTTTCTTT. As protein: CASSLVSGNTEAFF.

The CDR3 protein is CASSDRPGGQETQYF. The DNA for the CDR3 is TGTGCCAGCAGCGACCGTCCGGGGGGTCAAGAGACCCAGTACTTC. The V call is TRBV3-1, the J call TRBJ2-5; 7 nucleotides agree with TRBD2. The CDR3 contains 15 residues. V trimming: 5 bases; J trimming: 2 bases; junction bases outside the gene matches: 8. Germline V gene lookup returns CDR1 LGHDT and CDR2 YNNKEL (reference sequence).

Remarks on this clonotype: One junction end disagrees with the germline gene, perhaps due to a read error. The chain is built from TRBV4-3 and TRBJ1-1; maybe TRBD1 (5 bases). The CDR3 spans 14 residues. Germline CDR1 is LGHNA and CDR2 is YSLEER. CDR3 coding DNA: TGCGCCTGCAGCCAAGATGTAGGGACTACTGAAGCTTTCTTT. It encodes CACSQDVGTTEAFF.

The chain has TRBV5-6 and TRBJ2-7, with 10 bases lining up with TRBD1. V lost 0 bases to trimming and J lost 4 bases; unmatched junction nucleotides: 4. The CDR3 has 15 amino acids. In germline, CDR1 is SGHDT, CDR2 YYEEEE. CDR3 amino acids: CASSLARDRGYEQYF. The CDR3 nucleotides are TGTGCCAGCAGCTTGGCTCGGGACAGGGGTTACGAGCAGTACTTC.

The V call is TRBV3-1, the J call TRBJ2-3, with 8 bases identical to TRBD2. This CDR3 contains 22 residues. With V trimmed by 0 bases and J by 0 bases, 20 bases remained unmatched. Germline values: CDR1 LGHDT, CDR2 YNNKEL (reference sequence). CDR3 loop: CASSQDLQAGALYYISTDTQYF. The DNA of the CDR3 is TGTGCCAGCAGCCAAGATCTCCAAGCGGGGGCCCTCTATTATATTAGCACAGATACGCAGTATTTT.

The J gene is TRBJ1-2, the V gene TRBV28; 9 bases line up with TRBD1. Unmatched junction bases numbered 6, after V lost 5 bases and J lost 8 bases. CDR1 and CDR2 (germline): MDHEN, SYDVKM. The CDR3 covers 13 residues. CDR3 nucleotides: TGTGCCAGCAGTGGGGGGACAGGGTTCGGCTACACCTTC. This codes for CASSGGTGFGYTF.

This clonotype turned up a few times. CDR3 in DNA: TGCGCCAGCAGCACACGGACAGGGGGCTTCGGGGAGCTGTTTTTT. This translates into CASSTRTGGFGELFF. The V gene is TRBV5-1, the J gene TRBJ2-2, with 11 bases that match TRBD1. Trimming at V came to 4 bases and at J to 7 bases, leaving 6 bases not matched to a gene. The CDR3 is made up of 15 amino acids. Germline CDR1 is SGHRS and CDR2 is YFSETQ.

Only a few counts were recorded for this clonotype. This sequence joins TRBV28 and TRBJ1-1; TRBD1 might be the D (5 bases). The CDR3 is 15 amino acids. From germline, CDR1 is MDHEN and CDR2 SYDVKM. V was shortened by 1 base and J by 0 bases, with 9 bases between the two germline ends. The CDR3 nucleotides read TGTGCCAGCAGTTTATTTCAAGGGGTGAACACTGAAGCTTTCTTT. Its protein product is CASSLFQGVNTEAFF.

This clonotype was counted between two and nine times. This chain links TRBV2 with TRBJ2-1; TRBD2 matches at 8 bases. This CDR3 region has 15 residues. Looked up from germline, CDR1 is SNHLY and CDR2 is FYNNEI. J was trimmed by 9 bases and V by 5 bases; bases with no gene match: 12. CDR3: CASSLTSVTSAEQFF. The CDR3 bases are TGTGCCAGCAGTCTGACTAGCGTAACATCCGCTGAGCAGTTCTTC. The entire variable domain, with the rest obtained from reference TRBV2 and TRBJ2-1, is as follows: EPEVTQTPSHQVTQMGQEVILRCVPISNHLYFYWYRQILGQKVEFLVSFYNNEISEKSEIFDDQFSVERPDGSNFTLKIRSTKLEDSAMYFCASSLTSVTSAEQFFGPGTRLTVL.

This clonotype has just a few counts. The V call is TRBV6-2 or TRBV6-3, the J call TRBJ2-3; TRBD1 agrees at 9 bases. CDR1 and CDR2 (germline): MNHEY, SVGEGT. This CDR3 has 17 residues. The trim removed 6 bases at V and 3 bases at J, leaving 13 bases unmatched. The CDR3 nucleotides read TGTGCCAGCAGATATAGAAGTACAGGGGGCCATACAGATACGCAGTATTTT. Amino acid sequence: CASRYRSTGGHTDTQYF.

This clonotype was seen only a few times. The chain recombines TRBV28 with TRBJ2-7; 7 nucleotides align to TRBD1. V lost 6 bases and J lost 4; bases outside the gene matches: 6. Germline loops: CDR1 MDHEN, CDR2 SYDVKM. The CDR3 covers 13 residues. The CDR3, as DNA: TGTGCCAGCAGAACCGGGACAGAGTACGAGCAGTACTTC. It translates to CASRTGTEYEQYF. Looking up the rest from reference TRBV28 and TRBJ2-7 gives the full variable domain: DVKVTQSSRYLVKRTGEKVFLECVQDMDHENMFWYRQDPGLGLRLIYFSYDVKMKEKGDIPEGYSVSREKKERFSLILESASTNQTSMYLCASRTGTEYEQYFGPGTRLTVT.

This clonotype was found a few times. The DNA for the CDR3 is TGCAGCGTTAGCCGGGACGGCCCGTTAAGGTCCCAGTACTTC. Encoded protein: CSVSRDGPLRSQYF. The chain recombines TRBV29-1 with TRBJ2-5, with D perhaps matching TRBD1 or TRBD2 (5 bases each). V dropped 5 bases and J dropped 9 bases, with 22 bases sitting between them. Germline V gene lookup returns CDR1 SQVTM and CDR2 ANQGSEA. The CDR3 is 14 amino acids.

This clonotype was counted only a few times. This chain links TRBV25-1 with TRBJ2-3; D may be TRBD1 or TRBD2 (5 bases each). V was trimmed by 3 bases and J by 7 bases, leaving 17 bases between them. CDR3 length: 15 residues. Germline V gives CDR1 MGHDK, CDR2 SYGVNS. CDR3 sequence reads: CASSDRDPVMYTQYF. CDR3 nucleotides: TGTGCCAGCAGTGATCGGGACCCCGTCATGTATACGCAGTATTTT.